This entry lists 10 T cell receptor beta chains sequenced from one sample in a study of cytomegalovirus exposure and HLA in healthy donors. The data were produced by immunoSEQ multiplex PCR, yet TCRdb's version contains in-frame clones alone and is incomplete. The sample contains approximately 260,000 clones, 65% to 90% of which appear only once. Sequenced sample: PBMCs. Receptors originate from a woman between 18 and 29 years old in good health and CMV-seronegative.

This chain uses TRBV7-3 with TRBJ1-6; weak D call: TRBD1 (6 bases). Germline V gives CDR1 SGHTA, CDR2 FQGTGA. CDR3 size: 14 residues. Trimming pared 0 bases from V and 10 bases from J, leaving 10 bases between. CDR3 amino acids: CASSLTGGDSPLHF. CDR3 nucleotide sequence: TGTGCCAGCAGCTTAACAGGGGGGGACTCACCCCTCCACTTT.

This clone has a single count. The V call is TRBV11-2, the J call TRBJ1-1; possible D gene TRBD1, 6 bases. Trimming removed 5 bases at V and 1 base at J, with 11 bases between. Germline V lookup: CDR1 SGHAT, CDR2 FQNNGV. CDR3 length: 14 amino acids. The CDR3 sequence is CASSQGRANTEAFF. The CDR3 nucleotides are TGTGCCAGCAGCCAGGGGCGGGCGAACACTGAAGCTTTCTTT.

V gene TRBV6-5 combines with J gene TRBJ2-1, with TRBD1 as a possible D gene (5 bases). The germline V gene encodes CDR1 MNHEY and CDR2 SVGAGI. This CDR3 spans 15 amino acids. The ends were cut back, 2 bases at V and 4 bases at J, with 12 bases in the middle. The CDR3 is CASSYLQGRYNEQFF. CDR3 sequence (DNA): TGTGCCAGCAGTTACCTCCAGGGCAGATACAATGAGCAGTTCTTC.

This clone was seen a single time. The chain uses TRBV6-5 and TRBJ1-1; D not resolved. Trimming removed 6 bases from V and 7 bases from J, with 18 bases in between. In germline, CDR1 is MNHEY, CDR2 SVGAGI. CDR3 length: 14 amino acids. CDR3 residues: CASSRYAQLLEAFF. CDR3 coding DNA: TGTGCCAGCAGCCGATATGCCCAACTCCTTGAAGCTTTCTTT.

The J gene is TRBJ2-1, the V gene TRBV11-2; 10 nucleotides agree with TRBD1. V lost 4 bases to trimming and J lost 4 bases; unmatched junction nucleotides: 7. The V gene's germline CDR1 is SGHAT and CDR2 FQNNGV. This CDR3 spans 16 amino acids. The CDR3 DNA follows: TGTGCCAGCAGCTCATCCGGGACAGGGGTGTACAATGAGCAGTTCTTC. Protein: CASSSSGTGVYNEQFF.

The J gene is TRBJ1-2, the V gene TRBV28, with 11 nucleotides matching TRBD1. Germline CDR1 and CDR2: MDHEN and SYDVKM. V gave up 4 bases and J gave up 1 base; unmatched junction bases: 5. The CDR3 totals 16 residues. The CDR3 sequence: CASSSGQGADNYGYTF. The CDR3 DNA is TGTGCCAGCAGTTCCGGACAGGGGGCGGATAACTATGGCTACACCTTC.

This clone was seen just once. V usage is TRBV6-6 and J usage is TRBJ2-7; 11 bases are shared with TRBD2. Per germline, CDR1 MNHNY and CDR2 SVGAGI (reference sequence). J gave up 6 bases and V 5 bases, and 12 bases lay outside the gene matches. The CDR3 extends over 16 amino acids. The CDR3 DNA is TGTGCCAGCAGTCACCGACTAGCGGGAAGGGGGGGCGAGCAGTACTTC. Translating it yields CASSHRLAGRGGEQYF.

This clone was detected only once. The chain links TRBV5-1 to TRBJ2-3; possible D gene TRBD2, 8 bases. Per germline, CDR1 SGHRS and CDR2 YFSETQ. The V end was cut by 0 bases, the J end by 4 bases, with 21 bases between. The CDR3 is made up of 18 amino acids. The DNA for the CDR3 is TGCGCCAGCAGCTTGGCTGGGTGGGGACTAGGGGGCGCAGATACGCAGTATTTT. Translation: CASSLAGWGLGGADTQYF.

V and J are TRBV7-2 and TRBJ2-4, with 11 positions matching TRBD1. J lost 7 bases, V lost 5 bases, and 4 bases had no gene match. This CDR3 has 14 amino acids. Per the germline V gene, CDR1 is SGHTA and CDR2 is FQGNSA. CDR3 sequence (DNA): TGTGCCAGCAGCACCCGGGACAGGGGGAACATTCAGTACTTC. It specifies CASSTRDRGNIQYF. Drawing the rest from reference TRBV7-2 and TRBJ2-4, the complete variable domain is GAGVSQSPSNKVTEKGKDVELRCDPISGHTALYWYRQSLGQGLEFLIYFQGNSAPDKSGLPSDRFSAERTGGSVSTLTIQRTQQEDSAVYLCASSTRDRGNIQYFGAGTRLSVL.

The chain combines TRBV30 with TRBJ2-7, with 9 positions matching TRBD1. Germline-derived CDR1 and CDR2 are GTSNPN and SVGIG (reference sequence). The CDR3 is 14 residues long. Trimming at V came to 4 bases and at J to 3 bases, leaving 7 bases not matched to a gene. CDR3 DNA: TGTGCCTGGACGGCCGGGACAGGGCTCTACGAGCAGTACTTC. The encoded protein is CAWTAGTGLYEQYF.